The 18 T cell receptor beta chains below were found in one sample sequenced in a study of blood T cell repertoires in COVID-19. Some clones are missing from TCRdb's copy, which holds only in-frame ones; the method was immunoSEQ multiplex PCR. In the table there are about 68,000 clones, about 91% of which are singletons. The sample consisted of peripheral blood. Receptor source: a man aged 40-49 years with COVID-19, enrolled during active disease.

The chain's CDR3 is CASSGQGGIGELFF. CDR3 in DNA: TGTGCCAGCAGCGGACAGGGGGGTATCGGGGAGCTGTTTTTT. The rearrangement uses TRBV2 and TRBJ2-2; TRBD1 aligns across 10 bases. The CDR3 contains 14 residues. J gave up 7 bases and V 6 bases, and 5 bases lay outside the gene matches. The V gene's germline CDR1 is SNHLY and CDR2 FYNNEI. Filled out from reference TRBV2 and TRBJ2-2, the complete variable domain reads EPEVTQTPSHQVTQMGQEVILRCVPISNHLYFYWYRQILGQKVEFLVSFYNNEISEKSEIFDDQFSVERPDGSNFTLKIRSTKLEDSAMYFCASSGQGGIGELFFGEGSRLTVL.

V gene TRBV19 combines with J gene TRBJ2-3; 8 bases are shared with TRBD2. Germline V gives CDR1 LNHDA, CDR2 SQIVND (reference sequence). The CDR3 has 15 amino acids. The J segment lost 4 bases and the V segment lost 4 bases, leaving 7 bases of the junction unmatched. The CDR3, as DNA: TGTGCCAGTAGTAAACTAGCGGTGGACTCAGATACGCAGTATTTT. It encodes CASSKLAVDSDTQYF.

The rearrangement joins TRBV6-5 to TRBJ1-2; D possibly corresponds to TRBD1 (5 bases). Trimming removed 5 bases at V and 7 bases at J, with 14 bases between. The length of the CDR3 is 13 residues. Germline lookup yields CDR1 MNHEY and CDR2 SVGAGI. CDR3 sequence reads: CASSPGHTGGYTF. The CDR3 coding sequence is TGTGCCAGCAGTCCCGGACATACAGGTGGCTACACCTTC.

The chain is built from TRBV5-1 and TRBJ2-2; weak D call: TRBD2 (7 bases). The CDR3 contains 19 residues. Trimming left V 1 base short and J 5 bases short, with 24 bases between. Germline CDR1 is SGHRS and CDR2 is YFSETQ. CDR3 coding DNA: TGCGCCAGCAGCTTGAACCCCCGGGCGGGGGCCCTGGGAACCGGGGAGCTGTTTTTT. It yields the protein CASSLNPRAGALGTGELFF.

The gene calls are TRBV2 and TRBJ1-5; 7 positions match TRBD1. Germline V CDR1 and CDR2: SNHLY, FYNNEI. Trimming at V came to 8 bases and at J to 10 bases, leaving 11 bases not matched to a gene. This CDR3 comprises 13 residues. The CDR3: CASQRDSLTPQHF. CDR3 DNA: TGTGCCAGCCAGAGGGACAGCCTCACTCCCCAGCATTTT.

The chain recombines TRBV6-5 with TRBJ1-1; D unclear. From germline, CDR1 is MNHEY and CDR2 SVGAGI. This CDR3 contains 13 residues. Trimming pared 5 bases from V and 7 bases from J, leaving 14 bases between. The CDR3 protein is CASSLTFPDEAFF. For the CDR3, the DNA is TGTGCCAGCAGTCTCACCTTCCCAGATGAAGCTTTCTTT.

This clone was picked up one time. The V and J genes are TRBV6-2 or TRBV6-3 and TRBJ1-1; possible D gene TRBD1, 5 bases. CDR3 length: 13 residues. V dropped 3 bases and J dropped 5 bases, with 10 bases sitting between them. From germline, CDR1 is MNHEY and CDR2 SVGEGT. CDR3 sequence: CASSYFGGTEAFF. In DNA form, the CDR3 reads TGTGCCAGCAGTTATTTCGGGGGGACTGAAGCTTTCTTT.

V gene TRBV5-1 combines with J gene TRBJ2-7, with 10 nucleotides matching TRBD1. The trim removed 0 bases at V and 6 bases at J, leaving 0 bases unmatched. The CDR3 runs to 13 residues. The germline CDR1 and CDR2 sequences are SGHRS and YFSETQ. As DNA, the CDR3 is TGCGCCAGCAGCTTGGGGACAGGGGGCGAGCAGTACTTC. Translating gives CASSLGTGGEQYF.

This chain uses TRBV6-5 with TRBJ1-6; 9 positions agree with TRBD1. This CDR3 spans 15 amino acids. V was pared by 5 bases and J by 6 bases, with 5 bases of the junction left unmatched. The germline V gene encodes CDR1 MNHEY and CDR2 SVGAGI. The CDR3 loop is CASSRGDRANSPLHF. CDR3 DNA sequence: TGTGCCAGCAGTCGGGGGGACAGGGCTAATTCACCCCTCCACTTT.

The chain combines TRBV29-1 with TRBJ1-4; TRBD1 matches at 11 bases. The junction had 8 bases not matched to a gene; V was cut back by 6 bases and J by 8 bases. This CDR3 spans 14 amino acids. Germline lookup yields CDR1 SQVTM and CDR2 ANQGSEA. This chain's CDR3 is CSVRRGQGGEKLFF. CDR3 in DNA: TGCAGCGTGAGGAGGGGACAGGGGGGCGAAAAACTGTTTTTT.

The V call is TRBV21-1, the J call TRBJ1-2; the listed D gene, TRBD1, was not tested against the DNA. TRBV21-1 is a documented pseudogene. The CDR3 loop spans 15 amino acids. CDR3 sequence reads: CAKKGVDRGPEGYTF. The DNA for the CDR3 is TGTGCCAAAAAGGGGGTAGACAGGGGCCCTGAGGGCTACACCTTC.

This clone occurred a few times. The chain recombines TRBV5-1 with TRBJ2-2; 7 positions agree with TRBD1. CDR3 length: 15 residues. Germline V gives CDR1 SGHRS, CDR2 YFSETQ. V lost 4 bases, J lost 4 bases, and 7 bases stayed unmatched. DNA for the CDR3: TGCGCCAGCAGCGTGACAGGGCCGGGCACCGGGGAGCTGTTTTTT. As protein: CASSVTGPGTGELFF.

The chain is built from TRBV19 and TRBJ2-3, with 7 bases fitting TRBD1. Trimming at V came to 0 bases and at J to 9 bases, leaving 6 bases not matched to a gene. The germline V gene encodes CDR1 LNHDA and CDR2 SQIVND (reference sequence). CDR3 size: 14 residues. The CDR3 spells CASSIETGVGTQYF. CDR3 bases: TGTGCCAGTAGTATAGAAACAGGGGTCGGGACGCAGTATTTT.

This chain uses TRBV2 with TRBJ2-7; TRBD1 aligns across 10 bases. The germline V gene has CDR1 SNHLY and CDR2 FYNNEI. The CDR3 runs to 14 residues. J lost 2 bases, V lost 7 bases, and 5 bases had no gene match. The CDR3 DNA follows: TGTGCCAGCATGGGGGACAGGGGAGCCTACGAGCAGTACTTC. It translates to CASMGDRGAYEQYF.

V gene TRBV4-2 combines with J gene TRBJ2-3; the match to TRBD2 covers 11 bases. With V trimmed by 0 bases and J by 3 bases, 5 bases remained unmatched. In germline, CDR1 is LGHNA, CDR2 YNFKEQ. This CDR3 has 17 amino acids. The CDR3 DNA sequence: TGTGCCAGCAGCCAAGAACCAACTAGCGGGGGTACAGATACGCAGTATTTT. Translation gives CASSQEPTSGGTDTQYF.

This clone was seen just once. This sequence joins TRBV28 and TRBJ2-1, with 9 bases that match TRBD1. V was pared by 3 bases and J by 3 bases, with 6 bases of the junction left unmatched. Germline loops: CDR1 MDHEN, CDR2 SYDVKM. The CDR3 covers 16 residues. The CDR3 nucleotides are TGTGCCAGCAGTTTGACCGGGACAGGGTTCTACAATGAGCAGTTCTTC. Translation: CASSLTGTGFYNEQFF. Variable domain in full (rest from reference TRBV28 and TRBJ2-1): DVKVTQSSRYLVKRTGEKVFLECVQDMDHENMFWYRQDPGLGLRLIYFSYDVKMKEKGDIPEGYSVSREKKERFSLILESASTNQTSMYLCASSLTGTGFYNEQFFGPGTRLTVL.

This clone turned up a few times. The chain links TRBV3-1 (or the pseudogene TRBV3-2) to TRBJ2-2; a possible D gene is TRBD2 (5 bases). V shed 4 bases and J shed 6 bases, with 9 bases lying between them. The germline V gene has CDR1 LGHDT and CDR2 YNNKEL (reference sequence). The CDR3 covers 13 residues. The CDR3 sequence: CASSLNGAGELFF. CDR3 nucleotides: TGTGCCAGCAGCCTAAACGGGGCCGGGGAGCTGTTTTTT.

This chain links TRBV6-5 with TRBJ1-4; 11 bases agree with TRBD1. The V gene's germline CDR1 is MNHEY and CDR2 SVGAGI. Losses at the gene ends were 5 bases for V and 7 bases for J; bases not matched to a gene: 6. The CDR3 extends over 15 amino acids. CDR3 sequence (DNA): TGTGCCAGCAGTACTCCGGGACAGGGGGTTGAAAAACTGTTTTTT. Protein product: CASSTPGQGVEKLFF.